The rows below give T cell receptor beta chains drawn from one sample of a study of T cells in Graves' hyperthyroidism and ophthalmopathy. TCRdb re-called the multiplex PCR reads with MiXCR, one entry per CDR3 protein. The sample contains hundreds of thousands of distinct CDR3 sequences, around 14% of which appear only once. Sample: blood. The receptor source for this set is a woman aged 18-35 years with Graves' hyperthyroidism. The conserved cysteine and the conserved F or W are not part of the CDR3 here. The order of the fields is V gene, J gene, CDR3 protein.

v_gene: TRBV5-5
j_gene: TRBJ2-5
CDR3aa: ASSGWGGGKETQY

v_gene: TRBV28
j_gene: TRBJ1-6
CDR3aa: ASSSGQGDSPLH

v_gene: TRBV12-3/TRBV12-4
j_gene: TRBJ1-2
CDR3aa: ASSLYRRTEGYT

v_gene: TRBV3-1
j_gene: TRBJ1-2
CDR3aa: ASGLSGPHYGYT

v_gene: TRBV9
j_gene: TRBJ2-5
CDR3aa: ASSATIRETQY

v_gene: TRBV20-1
j_gene: TRBJ2-3
CDR3aa: SAPRTSADTQY

v_gene: TRBV12-3/TRBV12-4
j_gene: TRBJ2-2
CDR3aa: ASSSKGGRGTGELF

v_gene: TRBV20-1
j_gene: TRBJ1-5
CDR3aa: SARTGGFGNQPQH

v_gene: TRBV5-5
j_gene: TRBJ1-2
CDR3aa: ASSLDIGRDYGYT

v_gene: TRBV7-9
j_gene: TRBJ2-5
CDR3aa: ASSSEGETQY

v_gene: TRBV6-1
j_gene: TRBJ2-2
CDR3aa: ASSRDRLGPGGELF

v_gene: TRBV12-3/TRBV12-4
j_gene: TRBJ1-6
CDR3aa: ASSLVAGNRSPLH

v_gene: TRBV10-2
j_gene: TRBJ2-7
CDR3aa: ASSGGGGRTHYEQY